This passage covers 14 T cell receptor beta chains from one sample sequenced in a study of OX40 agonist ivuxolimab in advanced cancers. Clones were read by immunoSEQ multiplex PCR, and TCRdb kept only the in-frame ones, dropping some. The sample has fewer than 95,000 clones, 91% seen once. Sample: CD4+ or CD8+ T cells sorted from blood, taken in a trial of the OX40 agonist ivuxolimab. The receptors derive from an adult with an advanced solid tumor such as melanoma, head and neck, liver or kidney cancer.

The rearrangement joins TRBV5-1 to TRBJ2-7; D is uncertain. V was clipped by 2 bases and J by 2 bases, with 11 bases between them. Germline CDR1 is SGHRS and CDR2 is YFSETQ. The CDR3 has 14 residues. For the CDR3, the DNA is TGCGCCAGCAGCTTTGAGCCTGCTACCTACGAGCAGTACTTC. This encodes CASSFEPATYEQYF.

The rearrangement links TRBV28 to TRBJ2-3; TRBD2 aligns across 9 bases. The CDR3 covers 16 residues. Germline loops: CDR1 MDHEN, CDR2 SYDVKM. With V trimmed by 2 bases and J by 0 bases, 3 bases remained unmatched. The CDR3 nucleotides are TGTGCCAGCAGTTTAGGAAGCGGGAGGAGCACAGATACGCAGTATTTT. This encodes CASSLGSGRSTDTQYF.

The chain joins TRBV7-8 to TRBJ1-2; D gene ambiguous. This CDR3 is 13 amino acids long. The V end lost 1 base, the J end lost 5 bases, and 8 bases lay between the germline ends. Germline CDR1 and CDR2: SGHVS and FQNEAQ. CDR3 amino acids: CASSLDIGYGYTF. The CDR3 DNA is TGTGCCAGCAGCTTAGATATTGGGTATGGCTACACCTTC.

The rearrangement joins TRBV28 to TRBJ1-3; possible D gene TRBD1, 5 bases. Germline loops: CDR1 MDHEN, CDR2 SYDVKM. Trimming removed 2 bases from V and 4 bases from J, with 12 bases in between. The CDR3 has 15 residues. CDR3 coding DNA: TGTGCCAGCAGTTTAAACCCAGGGCCGGGAAACACCATATATTTT. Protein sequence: CASSLNPGPGNTIYF.

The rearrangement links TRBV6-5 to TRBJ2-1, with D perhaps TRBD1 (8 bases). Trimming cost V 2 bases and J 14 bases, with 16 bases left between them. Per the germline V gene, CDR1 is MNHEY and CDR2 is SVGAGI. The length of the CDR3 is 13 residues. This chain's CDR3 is CASSYTLQGGKFF. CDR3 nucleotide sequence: TGTGCCAGCAGTTACACCTTACAGGGGGGGAAGTTCTTC.

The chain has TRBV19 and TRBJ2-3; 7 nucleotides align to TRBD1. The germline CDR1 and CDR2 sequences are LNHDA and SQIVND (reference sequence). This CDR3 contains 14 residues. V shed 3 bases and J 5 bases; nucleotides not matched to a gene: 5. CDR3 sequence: CASSIVRGQDTQYF. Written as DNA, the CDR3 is TGTGCCAGTAGTATCGTTAGGGGGCAAGATACGCAGTATTTT.

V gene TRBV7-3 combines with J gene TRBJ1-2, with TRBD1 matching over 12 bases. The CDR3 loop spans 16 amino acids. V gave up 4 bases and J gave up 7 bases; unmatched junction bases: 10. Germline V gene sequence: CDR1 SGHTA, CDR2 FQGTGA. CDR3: CASSSLPGQGAGGYTF. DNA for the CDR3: TGTGCCAGCAGCTCCCTTCCGGGACAGGGGGCCGGTGGCTACACCTTC. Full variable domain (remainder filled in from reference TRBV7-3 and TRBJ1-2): GAGVSQTPSNKVTEKGKYVELRCDPISGHTALYWYRQSLGQGPEFLIYFQGTGAADDSGLPNDRFFAVRPEGSVSTLKIQRTERGDSAVYLCASSSLPGQGAGGYTFGSGTRLTVV.

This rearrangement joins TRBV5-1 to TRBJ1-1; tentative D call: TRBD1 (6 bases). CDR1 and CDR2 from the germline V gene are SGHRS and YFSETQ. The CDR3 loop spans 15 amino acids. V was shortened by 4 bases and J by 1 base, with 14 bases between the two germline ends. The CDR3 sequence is CASSPWGGQNTEAFF. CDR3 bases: TGCGCCAGCAGCCCCTGGGGGGGCCAGAACACTGAAGCTTTCTTT.

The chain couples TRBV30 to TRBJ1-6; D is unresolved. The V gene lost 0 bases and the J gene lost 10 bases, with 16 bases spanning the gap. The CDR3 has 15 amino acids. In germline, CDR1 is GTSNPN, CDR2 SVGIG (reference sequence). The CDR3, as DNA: TGTGCCTGGAGTGTACGACGGGGTCGTGCCTCACCCCTCCACTTT. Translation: CAWSVRRGRASPLHF.

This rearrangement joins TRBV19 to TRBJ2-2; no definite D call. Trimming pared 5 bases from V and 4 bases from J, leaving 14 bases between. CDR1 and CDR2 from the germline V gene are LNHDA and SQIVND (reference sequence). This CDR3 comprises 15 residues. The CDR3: CASSVYSEPTGELFF. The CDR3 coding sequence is TGTGCCAGTAGTGTCTATTCCGAACCCACCGGGGAGCTGTTTTTT.

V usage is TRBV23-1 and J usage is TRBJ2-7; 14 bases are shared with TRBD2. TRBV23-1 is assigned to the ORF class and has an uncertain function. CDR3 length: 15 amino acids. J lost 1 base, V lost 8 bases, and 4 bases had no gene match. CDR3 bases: TGCGCCAGCGGGACTAGCGGGAGCCAGTCCTACGAGCAGTACTTC. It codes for CASGTSGSQSYEQYF.

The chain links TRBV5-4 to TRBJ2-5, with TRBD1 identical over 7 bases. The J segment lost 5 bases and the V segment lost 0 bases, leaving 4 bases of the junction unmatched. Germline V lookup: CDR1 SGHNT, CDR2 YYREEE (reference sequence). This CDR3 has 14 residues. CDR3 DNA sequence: TGTGCCAGCAGCTTGGGACAGGGTAGGGAGACCCAGTACTTC. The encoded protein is CASSLGQGRETQYF.

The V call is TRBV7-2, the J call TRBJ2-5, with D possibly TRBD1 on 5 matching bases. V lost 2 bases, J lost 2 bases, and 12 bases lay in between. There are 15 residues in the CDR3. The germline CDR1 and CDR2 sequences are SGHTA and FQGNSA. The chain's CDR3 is CASSLNWGPQETQYF. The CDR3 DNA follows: TGTGCCAGCAGCTTAAACTGGGGCCCGCAAGAGACCCAGTACTTC.

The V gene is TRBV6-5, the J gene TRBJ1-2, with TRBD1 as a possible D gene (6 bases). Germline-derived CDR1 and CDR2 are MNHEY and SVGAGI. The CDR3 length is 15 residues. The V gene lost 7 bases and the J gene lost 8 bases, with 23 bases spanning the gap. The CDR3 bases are TGTGCCAGCACCCGATTGCAGTCAGGGGTTGGGGGCTACACCTTC. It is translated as CASTRLQSGVGGYTF.